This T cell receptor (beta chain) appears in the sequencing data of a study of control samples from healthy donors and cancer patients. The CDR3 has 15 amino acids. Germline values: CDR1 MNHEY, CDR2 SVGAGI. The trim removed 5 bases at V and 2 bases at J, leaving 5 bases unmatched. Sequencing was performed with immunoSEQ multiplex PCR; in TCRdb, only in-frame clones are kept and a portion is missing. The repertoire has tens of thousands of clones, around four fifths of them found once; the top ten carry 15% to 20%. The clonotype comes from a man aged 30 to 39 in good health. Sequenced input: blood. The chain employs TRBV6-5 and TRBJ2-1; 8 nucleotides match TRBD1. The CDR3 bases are TGTGCCAGCAGTAACAGGGGGAACGCCTACAATGAGCAGTTCTTC. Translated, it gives CASSNRGNAYNEQFF.